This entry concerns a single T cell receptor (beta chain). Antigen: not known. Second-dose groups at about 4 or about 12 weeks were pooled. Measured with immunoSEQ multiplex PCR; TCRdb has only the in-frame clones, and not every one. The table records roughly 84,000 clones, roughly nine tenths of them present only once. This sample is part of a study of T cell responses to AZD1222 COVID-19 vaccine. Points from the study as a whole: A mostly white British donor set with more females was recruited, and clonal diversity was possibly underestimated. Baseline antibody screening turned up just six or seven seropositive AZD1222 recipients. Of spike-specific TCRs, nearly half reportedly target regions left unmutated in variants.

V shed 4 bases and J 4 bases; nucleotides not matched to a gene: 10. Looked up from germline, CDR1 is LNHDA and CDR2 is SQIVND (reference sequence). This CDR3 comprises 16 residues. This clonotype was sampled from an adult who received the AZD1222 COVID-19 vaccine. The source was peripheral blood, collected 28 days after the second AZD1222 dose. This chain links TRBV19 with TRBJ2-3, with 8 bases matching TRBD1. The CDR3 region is CASSTRQGKVSDTQYF. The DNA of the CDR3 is TGTGCCAGTAGTACCAGACAGGGGAAGGTGTCAGATACGCAGTATTTT.